These 30 T cell receptor beta chains were sequenced from one sample in a study of monozygotic twins with inflammatory bowel disease. With the 5' RACE reads reprocessed, TCRdb shows one record per CDR3 protein and no DNA. The clone table shows 400,000 to 500,000 distinct CDR3 sequences, with the ten largest holding roughly 2.5%. Sequencing was performed on blood. The source of these receptors is a human donor with ulcerative colitis or Crohn's disease, or a healthy co-twin of an affected twin (not recorded which).

This chain connects TRBV20-1 to TRBJ2-5. This CDR3 comprises 14 residues. Germline V lookup: CDR1 DFQATT, CDR2 SNEGSKA (reference sequence). The CDR3: CSASFSGVGETQYF.

V gene TRBV19 combines with J gene TRBJ2-7; lacking DNA, the TRBD2 call made by TCRdb goes unchecked. Germline V gene lookup returns CDR1 LNHDA and CDR2 SQIVND (reference sequence). The CDR3 runs to 13 residues. The CDR3 reads CASSVGLSYEQYF.

The rearrangement joins TRBV5-5 to TRBJ2-2; TCRdb picks TRBD1, but there is no DNA to check that call. From germline, CDR1 is SGHKS and CDR2 YYEKEE (reference sequence). The CDR3 totals 18 residues. This CDR3 reads CASSGRFRDRVYAGELFF.

This sequence joins TRBV6-5 and TRBJ1-4; TCRdb picks TRBD1, but there is no DNA to check that call. The CDR3 sequence is 17 residues long. The germline V gene has CDR1 MNHEY and CDR2 SVGAGI. The CDR3 sequence is CASSYSQGLGANEKLFF.

V is TRBV18 and J is TRBJ2-7. Germline lookup yields CDR1 KGHSH and CDR2 LQKENI. CDR3 length: 14 amino acids. The CDR3 loop reads CASSPGLVQYEQYF. Filled out from reference TRBV18 and TRBJ2-7, the complete variable domain reads NAGVMQNPRHLVRRRGQEARLRCSPMKGHSHVYWYRQLPEEGLKFMVYLQKENIIDESGMPKERFSAEFPKEGPSILRIQQVVRGDSAAYFCASSPGLVQYEQYFGPGTRLTVT.

The rearrangement joins TRBV19 to TRBJ1-2; the TCRdb D gene call, TRBD1, has no DNA to confirm it. The CDR3 runs 15 residues. Germline loops: CDR1 LNHDA, CDR2 SQIVND (reference sequence). The CDR3 loop reads CASKTQGYEDYGYTF. Full variable domain (outside the CDR3, taken from reference TRBV19 and TRBJ1-2): DGGITQSPKYLFRKEGQNVTLSCEQNLNHDAMYWYRQDPGQGLRLIYYSQIVNDFQKGDIAEGYSVSREKKESFPLTVTSAQKNPTAFYLCASKTQGYEDYGYTFGSGTRLTVV.

This chain links TRBV28 with TRBJ2-3; TCRdb indicates TRBD1, and absent DNA this call remains unverified. This CDR3 comprises 12 residues. From germline, CDR1 is MDHEN and CDR2 SYDVKM. The CDR3: CASSPPLLAQYF.

The rearrangement uses TRBV11-1 and TRBJ2-7; TCRdb picks TRBD2, but there is no DNA to check that call. CDR1 is SGHAT and CDR2 is FQDESV in the germline V gene (reference sequence). This CDR3 has 19 residues. CDR3 loop: CASSLAPRVQREGGYEQYF.

This chain connects TRBV4-3 to TRBJ2-7; with no DNA, the TCRdb D assignment of TRBD1 cannot be verified. The CDR3 extends over 18 amino acids. Germline CDR1 and CDR2: LGHNA and YSLEER. This CDR3 reads CASSQEWGAGGLAYEQYF.

This chain links TRBV5-1 with TRBJ2-7; TCRdb's D call of TRBD1 is untestable without DNA. CDR1 SGHRS and CDR2 YFSETQ come from the germline V gene. CDR3 size: 16 residues. CDR3 amino acids: CASSLLPLGADYEQYF.

The gene calls are TRBV5-6 and TRBJ1-1; the TCRdb D gene call, TRBD1, has no DNA to confirm it. Germline values: CDR1 SGHDT, CDR2 YYEEEE. The CDR3 loop spans 15 amino acids. The CDR3 spells CAISSQTGGNTEAFF.

The V call is TRBV5-1, the J call TRBJ1-1. Germline V CDR1 and CDR2: SGHRS, YFSETQ. The CDR3 runs to 12 residues. The CDR3 loop is CASSKELTEAFF. The full variable domain, rest sourced from reference TRBV5-1 and TRBJ1-1, is KAGVTQTPRYLIKTRGQQVTLSCSPISGHRSVSWYQQTPGQGLQFLFEYFSETQRNKGNFPGRFSGRQFSNSRSEMNVSTLELGDSALYLCASSKELTEAFFGQGTRLTVV.

V and J are TRBV5-6 and TRBJ2-3. This CDR3 contains 12 residues. Germline lookup yields CDR1 SGHDT and CDR2 YYEEEE. CDR3 residues: CASSLGLDTQYF.

V usage is TRBV9 and J usage is TRBJ2-1; TCRdb selects TRBD1, and the lack of DNA leaves this call unchecked. The CDR3 loop spans 14 amino acids. Germline V gene data show CDR1 as SGDLS and CDR2 as YYNGEE. The CDR3 reads CASSPRPRGNEQFF.

CDR3 sequence: CSVGSRGSVYHTF. The chain combines TRBV29-1 with TRBJ1-2; the TCRdb D gene call, TRBD1, has no DNA to confirm it. This CDR3 comprises 13 residues. Germline-derived CDR1 and CDR2 are SQVTM and ANQGSEA.

The rearrangement links TRBV7-9 to TRBJ2-7. The length of the CDR3 is 14 residues. The germline V gene encodes CDR1 SEHNR and CDR2 FQNEAQ (reference sequence). The chain's CDR3 is CASSLTGGLHEQYF. The whole variable domain, remainder taken from reference TRBV7-9 and TRBJ2-7, is DTGVSQNPRHKITKRGQNVTFRCDPISEHNRLYWYRQTLGQGPEFLTYFQNEAQLEKSRLLSDRFSAERPKGSFSTLEIQRTEQGDSAMYLCASSLTGGLHEQYFGPGTRLTVT.

This chain joins TRBV11-3 and TRBJ1-1; TCRdb indicates TRBD1, and absent DNA this call remains unverified. Germline lookup yields CDR1 SGHNT and CDR2 YENEEA. The CDR3 is 13 amino acids. This CDR3 is CASSYGRNTEAFF.

J is TRBJ2-1 and V is TRBV4-1; TCRdb proposes TRBD1, but this gene call is untestable without DNA. The length of the CDR3 is 16 residues. Germline CDR1 MGHRA, CDR2 YSYEKL. CDR3 loop: CASSQDWTGQRNEQFF.

This sequence joins TRBV27 and TRBJ2-1; TCRdb selects TRBD1, and the lack of DNA leaves this call unchecked. Germline CDR1 is MNHEY and CDR2 is SMNVEV (reference sequence). There are 14 residues in the CDR3. The CDR3 is CASTSRDGYNEQFF.

This rearrangement joins TRBV15 to TRBJ2-7; absent DNA, TCRdb's TRBD1 call cannot be checked. The CDR3 covers 16 residues. CDR1 and CDR2 (germline): LNHNV, YYDKDF (reference sequence). The CDR3 is CATSRAGTGISYEQYF.

The rearrangement links TRBV11-2 to TRBJ2-3; with no DNA, the TCRdb D assignment of TRBD2 cannot be verified. The CDR3 totals 17 residues. CDR1 is SGHAT and CDR2 is FQNNGV in the germline V gene. The CDR3 spells CASSLNGLAGNGDTQYF.

The genes are TRBV12-3 or TRBV12-4 and TRBJ2-7; absent DNA, TCRdb's TRBD1 call cannot be checked. CDR3 size: 11 residues. CDR3 sequence: CASSRTDEQYF.

The chain uses TRBV14 and TRBJ2-7; lacking DNA, the TRBD1 call made by TCRdb goes unchecked. CDR1 is SGHDN, CDR2 FVKESK, per germline. The CDR3 extends over 15 amino acids. The CDR3 protein is CASSQDTGGFYEQYF.

V and J are TRBV5-1 and TRBJ2-3; lacking DNA, the TRBD1 call made by TCRdb goes unchecked. This CDR3 spans 14 amino acids. The germline gives CDR1 SGHRS, CDR2 YFSETQ. The CDR3 sequence: CASSWRGAADTQYF. Complete variable domain (other parts from reference TRBV5-1 and TRBJ2-3): KAGVTQTPRYLIKTRGQQVTLSCSPISGHRSVSWYQQTPGQGLQFLFEYFSETQRNKGNFPGRFSGRQFSNSRSEMNVSTLELGDSALYLCASSWRGAADTQYFGPGTRLTVL.

The chain carries TRBV20-1 and TRBJ2-3; TCRdb lists TRBD2, though no DNA is available to test this call. There are 15 residues in the CDR3. Germline values: CDR1 DFQATT, CDR2 SNEGSKA (reference sequence). Here the CDR3 reads CSAVPRERFGDTQYF.

The chain recombines TRBV6-1 with TRBJ1-2; TCRdb's D call of TRBD1 is untestable without DNA. CDR3 size: 14 residues. CDR1 MNHNS and CDR2 SASEGT come from the germline V gene. CDR3 amino acids: CASSARGPGYGYTF.

This chain links TRBV9 with TRBJ1-6; lacking DNA, the TRBD1 call made by TCRdb goes unchecked. CDR1 is SGDLS and CDR2 is YYNGEE in the germline V gene. The CDR3 has 17 amino acids. The CDR3 loop is CASSRGAAYSYNSPLHF.

The chain joins TRBV10-1 to TRBJ2-1; TCRdb indicates TRBD1, and absent DNA this call remains unverified. CDR3 length: 14 amino acids. Germline CDR1 reads WNHNN; CDR2 reads SYGVQD (reference sequence). The CDR3 protein is CASSEAGAPNEQFF.

The V gene is TRBV4-1, the J gene TRBJ1-1; TCRdb lists TRBD1, though no DNA is available to test this call. CDR1 is MGHRA, CDR2 YSYEKL, per germline. This CDR3 region has 15 residues. The chain's CDR3 is CASSLFWGGRTEAFF.

This rearrangement joins TRBV19 to TRBJ2-5. Germline values: CDR1 LNHDA, CDR2 SQIVND (reference sequence). CDR3 length: 14 residues. The CDR3 spells CASSMRRDQETQYF.